This is a list of T cell receptor beta chains from one sample in a study of blood T cell repertoires in COVID-19. Sequencing was performed with immunoSEQ multiplex PCR; in TCRdb, only in-frame clones are kept and a portion is missing. Of a few hundred thousand clones in the sample, roughly 86% were seen once. The sample comprised peripheral blood. These receptors originate from a woman aged 45-65 years with acute or convalescent COVID-19. Each CDR3 is given with its conserved first and last residue.

V	J	CDR3
TRBV3-1/TRBV3-2	TRBJ2-1	CASSHLNEQFF
TRBV6-5	TRBJ2-7	CASSYLPGYEQYF
TRBV6-5	TRBJ2-7	CASRPPGTRTGEQYF
TRBV30	TRBJ1-2	CAWRDRTGANYGYTF
TRBV18	TRBJ2-3	CASTEIRGVADTQYF
TRBV7-9	TRBJ2-7	CASSHRTGVMYEQYF
TRBV28	TRBJ2-1	CASSQRDRGRLGNEQFF
TRBV28	TRBJ1-6	CASSYPGDSPLHF
TRBV5-4	TRBJ1-2	CASSFFVTASHYGYTF
TRBV2	TRBJ2-1	CASREAPYKANEQFF
TRBV5-1	TRBJ1-2	CASSTGQNYGYTF
TRBV28	TRBJ2-1	CASSFPSGGYNEQFF
TRBV2	TRBJ2-3	CASSPLGTSSDTQYF
TRBV7-2	TRBJ2-7	CASSPNRGKAAEEQYF
TRBV24-1	TRBJ2-1	CATSDLQIAGGYHEQFF
TRBV18	TRBJ2-7	CASSPSDRVHYEQYF
TRBV19	TRBJ2-3	CASSIQSITDTQYF
TRBV5-4	TRBJ2-5	CASSPPGSEGETQYF
TRBV30	TRBJ1-4	CAWSVKMSGEKLFF
TRBV3-1/TRBV3-2	TRBJ2-1	CASSPLAGPYNEQFF
TRBV10-3	TRBJ1-2	CAISEVKDYGYTF
TRBV4-1	TRBJ2-2	CASSPSENTGELFF
TRBV19	TRBJ2-1	CASSTRWVAGGYNEQFF
TRBV7-3	TRBJ1-1	CASSSQGVNTEAFF
TRBV27	TRBJ2-1	CASSRQTFGTSGNPRYNEQFF
TRBV2	TRBJ1-2	CASSQYRGASGYTF
TRBV28	TRBJ2-5	CASRRQSETQYF
TRBV2	TRBJ2-1	CASSDNGDSYNEQFF
TRBV29-1	TRBJ2-1	CSAEREGLGDEQFF
TRBV19	TRBJ2-1	CASSIQRTSSLSDEQFF
TRBV5-6	TRBJ2-5	CASSPPGGETQYF
TRBV7-2	TRBJ1-3	CASSIPRASGNTIYF
TRBV6-5	TRBJ1-1	CASRPGIMNTEAFF
TRBV27	TRBJ1-5	CASSLYTYQPQHF
TRBV5-1	TRBJ2-7	CASSLLPSLSYEQYF
TRBV7-3	TRBJ1-1	CASSLLPQENTEAFF
TRBV7-9	TRBJ1-1	CASSLAGTFSTGPEAFF
TRBV19	TRBJ2-2	CASSIPGPGELFF
TRBV19	TRBJ1-2	CASFYGQPYGYTF
TRBV7-3	TRBJ2-1	CASSLGLASYNEQFF
TRBV15	TRBJ1-5	CATSPHGDQPQHF
TRBV28	TRBJ1-1	CASSGFVLSGAFF
TRBV6-6	TRBJ1-1	CASSYPTQGSTEAFF